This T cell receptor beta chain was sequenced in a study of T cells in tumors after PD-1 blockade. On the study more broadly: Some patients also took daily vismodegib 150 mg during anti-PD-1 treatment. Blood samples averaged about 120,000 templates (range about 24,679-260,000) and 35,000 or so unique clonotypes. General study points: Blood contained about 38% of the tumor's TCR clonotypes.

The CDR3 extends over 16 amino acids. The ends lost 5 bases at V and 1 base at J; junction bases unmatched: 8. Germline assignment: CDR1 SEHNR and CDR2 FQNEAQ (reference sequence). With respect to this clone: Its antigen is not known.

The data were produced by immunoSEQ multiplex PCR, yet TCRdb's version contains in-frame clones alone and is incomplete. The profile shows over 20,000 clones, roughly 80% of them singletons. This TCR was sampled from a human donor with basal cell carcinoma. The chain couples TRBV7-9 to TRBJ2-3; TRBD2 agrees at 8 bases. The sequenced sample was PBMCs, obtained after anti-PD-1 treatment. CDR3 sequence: CASSGTAGGRTDTQYF. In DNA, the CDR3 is TGTGCCAGCAGCGGCACCGCGGGGGGCCGCACAGATACGCAGTATTTT.